A selection of T cell receptor beta chains follows, all from one sample in a study of vaccination and CD4 T cells after COVID-19. Their antigens remain unidentified. TCRdb re-analysed the PCR reads in MiXCR, keeping a single row per CDR3 protein. The data contain about 7,600 distinct CDR3 sequences, approximately 39% of them singletons. The specimen sequenced was CD4+ T cells from blood, cultured in vitro. These receptors all come from a human donor in good health. CDR3s include the opening cysteine and the closing phenylalanine or tryptophan. Each record gives: D gene, clone size, J gene, V gene, CDR3 DNA, CDR3 protein. The D gene is left open where the match is weak. Not every row has a clone size; where given, it reads once, few, many or a size class.

d_gene: TRBD1
abundance: few
j_gene: TRBJ2-4
v_gene: TRBV15
CDR3nt: TGTGCCACCAGCACTAGGACAGGGATAAACATTCAGTACTTC
CDR3aa: CATSTRTGINIQYF

d_gene: .
abundance: few
j_gene: TRBJ1-2
v_gene: TRBV12-3/TRBV12-4
CDR3nt: TGTGCCAGCCGACGGGGGCTGCAGGCCTATGGCTACACCTTC
CDR3aa: CASRRGLQAYGYTF

d_gene: TRBD1
abundance: .
j_gene: TRBJ1-1
v_gene: TRBV27
CDR3nt: TGTGCCAGCAGTTTACAGGGGGGTGAAGCTTTCTTT
CDR3aa: CASSLQGGEAFF

d_gene: .
abundance: .
j_gene: TRBJ2-3
v_gene: TRBV7-9
CDR3nt: TGTGCCAGCAGCAAGGGGCGGAACACAGATACGCAGTATTTT
CDR3aa: CASSKGRNTDTQYF

d_gene: .
abundance: .
j_gene: TRBJ1-6
v_gene: TRBV2
CDR3nt: TGTGCCAGCAGCGTCGGACCTACAGGAAGCAAATATAATTCACCCCTCCACTTT
CDR3aa: CASSVGPTGSKYNSPLHF

d_gene: .
abundance: few
j_gene: TRBJ2-2
v_gene: TRBV7-2
CDR3nt: TGTGCCAGCAGCTCTCGACAGGCCGGGGAGCTGTTTTTT
CDR3aa: CASSSRQAGELFF

d_gene: .
abundance: .
j_gene: TRBJ2-7
v_gene: TRBV12-3/TRBV12-4
CDR3nt: TGTGCCAGCAGTTTTCTTCCGGTCAGACCGTACTTC
CDR3aa: CASSFLPVRPYF

d_gene: .
abundance: .
j_gene: TRBJ1-2
v_gene: TRBV11-2
CDR3nt: TGTGCCAGCAGCTTGAGACAGTCGCGGGGTGGCTACACCTTC
CDR3aa: CASSLRQSRGGYTF

d_gene: TRBD1
abundance: .
j_gene: TRBJ1-2
v_gene: TRBV15
CDR3nt: TGTGCCACCAGTTGGGACAGAGGATATGGCTACACCTTC
CDR3aa: CATSWDRGYGYTF

d_gene: TRBD1
abundance: .
j_gene: TRBJ1-4
v_gene: TRBV29-1
CDR3nt: TGCAGCGTCCGGGACAGGGGACGTGAGGAAAAACTGTTTTTT
CDR3aa: CSVRDRGREEKLFF

d_gene: .
abundance: .
j_gene: TRBJ1-6
v_gene: TRBV18
CDR3nt: TGTGCCAGCTCACCTCTCGGGGCCGGCTATAATTCACCCCTCCACTTT
CDR3aa: CASSPLGAGYNSPLHF

d_gene: .
abundance: .
j_gene: TRBJ2-3
v_gene: TRBV20-1
CDR3nt: TGCAGTGCTGGCCCCACAGATACGCAGTATTTT
CDR3aa: CSAGPTDTQYF

d_gene: .
abundance: .
j_gene: TRBJ1-5
v_gene: TRBV20-1
CDR3nt: TGCAGTGCTAGACAAGGAGGACTAATAAGCAATCAGCCCCAGCATTTT
CDR3aa: CSARQGGLISNQPQHF

d_gene: .
abundance: few
j_gene: TRBJ2-7
v_gene: TRBV12-3/TRBV12-4
CDR3nt: TGTGCCAGCAGTTTATCAGGGTTCACCTACGAGCAGTACTTC
CDR3aa: CASSLSGFTYEQYF

d_gene: .
abundance: .
j_gene: TRBJ1-2
v_gene: TRBV15
CDR3nt: TGTGCCACCAACTCACTGGAACAGGCGTATGGCTACACCTTC
CDR3aa: CATNSLEQAYGYTF

d_gene: TRBD2
abundance: .
j_gene: TRBJ2-2
v_gene: TRBV12-3/TRBV12-4
CDR3nt: TGTGCCAGCAGTTTATATGGCGGGGGGGCTAGAAGGAACACCGGGGAGCTGTTTTTT
CDR3aa: CASSLYGGGARRNTGELFF

d_gene: .
abundance: .
j_gene: TRBJ2-7
v_gene: TRBV20-1
CDR3nt: TGCAGTGCTAGAGATGCTGGGGGCGGATCCTACGAGCAGTACTTC
CDR3aa: CSARDAGGGSYEQYF

d_gene: .
abundance: .
j_gene: TRBJ2-1
v_gene: TRBV6-1
CDR3nt: TGTGCCAGCAATGGGGGCAGGTCCTACAATGAGCAGTTCTTC
CDR3aa: CASNGGRSYNEQFF

d_gene: TRBD2
abundance: .
j_gene: TRBJ2-6
v_gene: TRBV5-4
CDR3nt: TGTGCCAGCAGCTCGGGACTAGCGGGAGGGAAGGGGGCCAACGTCCTGACTTTC
CDR3aa: CASSSGLAGGKGANVLTF

d_gene: TRBD2
abundance: .
j_gene: TRBJ2-1
v_gene: TRBV7-8
CDR3nt: TGTGCCAGCAGCCGTACAAGCGGGGCCGGCGGTAATGAGCAGTTCTTC
CDR3aa: CASSRTSGAGGNEQFF

d_gene: .
abundance: .
j_gene: TRBJ1-2
v_gene: TRBV29-1
CDR3nt: TGCAGCGTCGACGGGGGGCACCGCAACTATGGCTACACCTTC
CDR3aa: CSVDGGHRNYGYTF

d_gene: .
abundance: few
j_gene: TRBJ2-5
v_gene: TRBV20-1
CDR3nt: TGCAGTGCTAGAGGGTCCTATCACAGGGCCTTTGAAGAGACCCAGTACTTC
CDR3aa: CSARGSYHRAFEETQYF

d_gene: TRBD2
abundance: .
j_gene: TRBJ2-1
v_gene: TRBV6-2/TRBV6-3
CDR3nt: TGTGCCAGCAGTTACTCGATGCGCGGGGGGGAGTACAATGAGCAGTTCTTC
CDR3aa: CASSYSMRGGEYNEQFF

d_gene: .
abundance: few
j_gene: TRBJ1-1
v_gene: TRBV29-1
CDR3nt: TGCAGCGTTGAGGTGAACACTGAAGCTTTCTTT
CDR3aa: CSVEVNTEAFF

d_gene: .
abundance: .
j_gene: TRBJ1-5
v_gene: TRBV20-1
CDR3nt: TGCAGTGCTAGAGTTAGCAATCAGCCCCAGCATTTT
CDR3aa: CSARVSNQPQHF

d_gene: .
abundance: few
j_gene: TRBJ1-5
v_gene: TRBV7-2
CDR3nt: TGTGCCAGCAGCCCTGGTCGGGGGCCCCAGCATTTT
CDR3aa: CASSPGRGPQHF

d_gene: TRBD2
abundance: few
j_gene: TRBJ2-1
v_gene: TRBV10-3
CDR3nt: TGTGCCATCAAGGCGCCCGAGCGGGGGGGCCGGGATGAGCAGTTCTTC
CDR3aa: CAIKAPERGGRDEQFF

d_gene: .
abundance: few
j_gene: TRBJ2-7
v_gene: TRBV6-1
CDR3nt: TGTGCCAGCAGTGAAGCGGAAGTTTCCTACGAGCAGTACTTC
CDR3aa: CASSEAEVSYEQYF

d_gene: TRBD1
abundance: few
j_gene: TRBJ2-7
v_gene: TRBV18
CDR3nt: TGTGCCAGCTCACCACTACCGCCCGGGACAGGGGTTGACGAGCAGTACTTC
CDR3aa: CASSPLPPGTGVDEQYF

d_gene: TRBD1
abundance: few
j_gene: TRBJ2-5
v_gene: TRBV20-1
CDR3nt: TGCAGTGCTAGCAAGGCCACAGGGGGCGGGGAGACCCAGTACTTC
CDR3aa: CSASKATGGGETQYF

d_gene: TRBD2
abundance: .
j_gene: TRBJ2-1
v_gene: TRBV4-1
CDR3nt: TGCGCCAGCAGCCAGCCGTCGGGGGCGCAGCGGGGGTACAATGAGCAGTTCTTC
CDR3aa: CASSQPSGAQRGYNEQFF

d_gene: .
abundance: few
j_gene: TRBJ1-1
v_gene: TRBV7-8
CDR3nt: TGTGCCAGCAGCTTAGGTTGGGGCACTGAAGCTTTCTTT
CDR3aa: CASSLGWGTEAFF

d_gene: TRBD2
abundance: few
j_gene: TRBJ2-1
v_gene: TRBV7-2
CDR3nt: TGTGCCAGCAGGTCCAGTGGGACTAGCAATGAGCAGTTCTTC
CDR3aa: CASRSSGTSNEQFF

d_gene: .
abundance: .
j_gene: TRBJ1-1
v_gene: TRBV28
CDR3nt: TGTGCCAGCAGTAAACCTACTCTGACTGAAGCTTTCTTT
CDR3aa: CASSKPTLTEAFF

d_gene: .
abundance: few
j_gene: TRBJ2-5
v_gene: TRBV24-1
CDR3nt: TGTGCCACCAGTGATCCGAGGGCTAAGGATAAGACCCAGTACTTC
CDR3aa: CATSDPRAKDKTQYF

d_gene: TRBD1
abundance: few
j_gene: TRBJ1-1
v_gene: TRBV20-1
CDR3nt: TGCAGTGCTGGACAGGGAGGGAGGAACACTGAAGCTTTCTTT
CDR3aa: CSAGQGGRNTEAFF

d_gene: .
abundance: .
j_gene: TRBJ1-5
v_gene: TRBV6-1
CDR3nt: TGTGCCAGCAGAAACTCAGGTTCGGCACGGCCCCAGCATTTT
CDR3aa: CASRNSGSARPQHF

d_gene: .
abundance: .
j_gene: TRBJ2-5
v_gene: TRBV24-1
CDR3nt: TGTGCCACCAGTGATTTACAGGGTGGTGGCCAAGAGACCCAGTACTTC
CDR3aa: CATSDLQGGGQETQYF

d_gene: .
abundance: few
j_gene: TRBJ1-5
v_gene: TRBV12-3/TRBV12-4
CDR3nt: TGTGCCAGCAGCTACGGGTGGCGAAGCAATCAGCCCCAGCATTTT
CDR3aa: CASSYGWRSNQPQHF

d_gene: .
abundance: .
j_gene: TRBJ2-1
v_gene: TRBV6-1
CDR3nt: TGTGCCAGCAGTGAAGCATATGAGCAGTTCTTC
CDR3aa: CASSEAYEQFF

d_gene: .
abundance: .
j_gene: TRBJ2-1
v_gene: TRBV5-1
CDR3nt: TGCGCCAGCAGCCTTGGGGGGGGGCGTGAGCAGTTCTTC
CDR3aa: CASSLGGGREQFF

d_gene: .
abundance: few
j_gene: TRBJ2-2
v_gene: TRBV20-1
CDR3nt: TGCAGTGTAGTTGAGCCGAACACCGGGGAGCTGTTTTTT
CDR3aa: CSVVEPNTGELFF

d_gene: TRBD1
abundance: .
j_gene: TRBJ2-2
v_gene: TRBV20-1
CDR3nt: TGCAGTGCCATGGGACAGGGGAGCGGGGAGCTGTTTTTT
CDR3aa: CSAMGQGSGELFF

d_gene: TRBD2
abundance: .
j_gene: TRBJ2-7
v_gene: TRBV5-1
CDR3nt: TGCGCCAGCAGCCGGACTAGCGAAACCTACGAGCAGTACTTC
CDR3aa: CASSRTSETYEQYF